These 28 T cell receptor beta chains originate from one sample sequenced in a study of technical replicates of blood from a handful of donors. Assay used: immunoSEQ multiplex PCR; TCRdb lists only in-frame clones, some missing. Of 87,000 or so clones listed, around 90% are singletons. Input material: T cells isolated from PBMCs. The receptors were sampled from a human donor in good health.

The V and J genes are TRBV6-6 and TRBJ2-1; D is unresolved. The germline V and J ends were trimmed by 6 bases and 5 bases, with 11 bases remaining between them. Per the germline V gene, CDR1 is MNHNY and CDR2 is SVGAGI (reference sequence). This CDR3 comprises 13 residues. Here the CDR3 DNA reads TGTGCCAGCAGATCCCAGGTACACAATGAGCAGTTCTTC. Protein: CASRSQVHNEQFF.

V usage is TRBV5-8 and J usage is TRBJ1-1; a possible D gene is TRBD1 (6 bases). Germline V gene lookup returns CDR1 SGHTS and CDR2 YDEGEE. CDR3 length: 12 residues. Trimming cost V 5 bases and J 8 bases, with 13 bases left between them. The CDR3: CASRAATGEAFF. In DNA form, the CDR3 reads TGTGCCAGCAGGGCGGCGACAGGCGAAGCTTTCTTT.

This sequence joins TRBV7-9 and TRBJ2-2; D not certain. Germline V gene data show CDR1 as SEHNR and CDR2 as FQNEAQ (reference sequence). There are 14 residues in the CDR3. V was shortened by 7 bases and J by 2 bases, with 11 bases between the two germline ends. The CDR3 loop is CASNLRQNTGELFF. CDR3 nucleotides: TGTGCCAGCAACCTGAGGCAAAACACCGGGGAGCTGTTTTTT.

The V and J genes are TRBV6-5 and TRBJ1-1; TRBD1 might be the D (5 bases). Germline V gene sequence: CDR1 MNHEY, CDR2 SVGAGI. V dropped 3 bases and J dropped 0 bases, with 8 bases sitting between them. CDR3 size: 14 residues. The CDR3 nucleotides are TGTGCCAGCAGTTATGACAGAATGAACACTGAAGCTTTCTTT. As protein: CASSYDRMNTEAFF.

This rearrangement joins TRBV4-1 to TRBJ2-5; 10 bases map to TRBD2. The length of the CDR3 is 17 residues. Germline V CDR1 and CDR2: MGHRA, YSYEKL. V trimming: 3 bases; J trimming: 5 bases; junction bases outside the gene matches: 12. This CDR3 is CASSHLPPTSGQETQYF. The CDR3 nucleotides are TGCGCCAGCAGCCATCTCCCCCCGACTAGCGGGCAGGAGACCCAGTACTTC.

V usage is TRBV6-1 and J usage is TRBJ1-1; the D gene is possibly TRBD1 (5 bases). CDR3 length: 14 amino acids. The V gene lost 2 bases and the J gene lost 1 base, with 8 bases spanning the gap. Germline CDR1 is MNHNS and CDR2 is SASEGT. The CDR3 sequence: CASSEWQGNTEAFF. In nucleotides, the CDR3 is TGTGCCAGCAGTGAATGGCAGGGGAACACTGAAGCTTTCTTT.

The chain has TRBV27 and TRBJ2-1; D unresolved. Germline V CDR1 and CDR2: MNHEY, SMNVEV (reference sequence). CDR3 size: 16 residues. V dropped 4 bases and J dropped 4 bases, with 17 bases sitting between them. The CDR3 bases are TGTGCCAGCAGTTCAATCAAGTGGGCCCTTTACAATGAGCAGTTCTTC. Protein product: CASSSIKWALYNEQFF.

This sequence joins TRBV27 and TRBJ2-7; TRBD1 agrees at 7 bases. This CDR3 is 14 amino acids long. Germline CDR1 is MNHEY and CDR2 is SMNVEV (reference sequence). V gave up 2 bases and J gave up 5 bases; unmatched junction bases: 6. In DNA form, the CDR3 reads TGTGCCAGCAGTTTAACAGGGGTTATGGACGAGCAGTACTTC. This encodes CASSLTGVMDEQYF.

The chain links TRBV28 to TRBJ1-1; 7 nucleotides match TRBD1. Germline V gene lookup returns CDR1 MDHEN and CDR2 SYDVKM. This CDR3 comprises 15 residues. V lost 3 bases to trimming and J lost 1 base; unmatched junction nucleotides: 5. CDR3 sequence: CASSFPRGRNTEAFF. The CDR3 bases are TGTGCCAGCAGTTTCCCCAGGGGGAGGAACACTGAAGCTTTCTTT.

This rearrangement joins TRBV6-1 to TRBJ1-1; weak D call: TRBD1 (5 bases). Trimming left V 6 bases short and J 2 bases short, with 13 bases between. CDR1 and CDR2 (germline): MNHNS, SASEGT. The CDR3 covers 14 residues. Here the CDR3 reads CASRMTVLNTEAFF. The DNA of the CDR3 is TGTGCCAGCAGGATGACAGTCCTCAACACTGAAGCTTTCTTT.

This rearrangement joins TRBV11-3 to TRBJ2-7, with D possibly being TRBD2 (5 bases). Trimming stripped 4 bases from V and 2 bases from J, with 15 bases between. CDR1 and CDR2 (germline): SGHNT, YENEEA. The CDR3 covers 15 residues. The CDR3 DNA follows: TGTGCCAGCAGCTCCGGGAACGTCGTTACCTACGAGCAGTACTTC. It specifies CASSSGNVVTYEQYF.

The CDR3, as DNA: TGTGCCAGTAGGCCGGGACTAAGCACAGATACGCAGTATTTT. This codes for CASRPGLSTDTQYF. The chain employs TRBV19 and TRBJ2-3; 7 bases fit TRBD2. CDR1 and CDR2 (germline): LNHDA, SQIVND (reference sequence). The CDR3 runs 14 residues. V was clipped by 6 bases and J by 0 bases; unmatched bases: 3.

This chain joins TRBV7-9 and TRBJ2-1; 8 nucleotides agree with TRBD2. V shed 4 bases, J shed 6 bases, and the junction held 14 bases outside the gene matches. Germline lookup yields CDR1 SEHNR and CDR2 FQNEAQ (reference sequence). CDR3 length: 17 residues. The CDR3 DNA sequence: TGTGCCAGCAGCTCGCCCTCCCCGGGACTAGTTTCCAATGAGCAGTTCTTC. Translating it yields CASSSPSPGLVSNEQFF.

The gene calls are TRBV6-4 and TRBJ2-2, with 9 bases that match TRBD2. CDR1 MRHNA and CDR2 SNTAGT come from the germline V gene. The junction had 4 bases not matched to a gene; V was cut back by 6 bases and J by 2 bases. The CDR3 totals 15 residues. CDR3 nucleotide sequence: TGTGCCAGCAGAATGACTAGCGGAAACACCGGGGAGCTGTTTTTT. It encodes CASRMTSGNTGELFF.

The chain links TRBV5-6 to TRBJ1-1; D is possibly TRBD1 (6 bases). Trimming removed 4 bases at V and 0 bases at J, with 16 bases between. Germline loops: CDR1 SGHDT, CDR2 YYEEEE. The CDR3 loop spans 16 amino acids. This chain's CDR3 is CASSNPLTGMNTEAFF. For the CDR3, the DNA is TGTGCCAGCAGCAACCCCCTGACAGGCATGAACACTGAAGCTTTCTTT.

In DNA, the CDR3 is TGTGCTAGTGGTTTGCCACAGGCCCCCTACGAGCAGTACTTC. Protein: CASGLPQAPYEQYF. This chain joins TRBV12-5 and TRBJ2-7; D possibly corresponds to TRBD1 (5 bases). The V end was cut by 2 bases, the J end by 2 bases, with 10 bases between. Per germline, CDR1 LGHNT and CDR2 FRNRAP. The CDR3 runs 14 residues.

The rearrangement uses TRBV6-1 and TRBJ2-7; D might be TRBD1 (6 bases). V lost 6 bases and J 2 bases, leaving 17 bases between the germline ends. Germline-derived CDR1 and CDR2 are MNHNS and SASEGT. This CDR3 is built from 15 residues. In DNA form, the CDR3 reads TGTGCCAGCAGCGCCGGGACAATTCATCCCTACGAGCAGTACTTC. As protein: CASSAGTIHPYEQYF.

V and J are TRBV5-1 and TRBJ2-5; 16 nucleotides match TRBD2. Germline-derived CDR1 and CDR2 are SGHRS and YFSETQ. V dropped 4 bases and J dropped 5; count of bases not matched to a gene: 8. The CDR3 contains 17 residues. CDR3 sequence reads: CASSEGLAGGPGETQYF. In DNA, the CDR3 is TGCGCCAGCAGCGAGGGACTAGCGGGAGGGCCGGGGGAGACCCAGTACTTC. The full variable domain, with the rest looked up from reference TRBV5-1 and TRBJ2-5, is KAGVTQTPRYLIKTRGQQVTLSCSPISGHRSVSWYQQTPGQGLQFLFEYFSETQRNKGNFPGRFSGRQFSNSRSEMNVSTLELGDSALYLCASSEGLAGGPGETQYFGPGTRLLVL.

The chain is built from TRBV19 and TRBJ1-2; 7 nucleotides match TRBD1. The V gene's germline CDR1 is LNHDA and CDR2 SQIVND (reference sequence). The CDR3 sequence is 14 residues long. The ends lost 5 bases at V and 4 bases at J; junction bases unmatched: 7. The CDR3 region has the DNA TGTGCCAGTAGTTCCAGGGGGACAGTCTATGGCTACACCTTC. Protein: CASSSRGTVYGYTF.

The chain uses TRBV29-1 and TRBJ1-3, with TRBD1 matching 7 bases. The V segment lost 1 base and the J segment 0 bases; nucleotides outside the gene matches: 6. Germline V gives CDR1 SQVTM, CDR2 ANQGSEA. CDR3 length equals 16 residues. The CDR3 DNA is TGCAGCGTTGAAGGCGAATGGGACAGCTCTGGAAACACCATATATTTT. Translation gives CSVEGEWDSSGNTIYF.

This clone was counted a single time. J is TRBJ2-3 and V is TRBV4-1; no clear D gene. The CDR3 has 13 residues. Per the germline V gene, CDR1 is MGHRA and CDR2 is YSYEKL. Trimming took off 1 base at V and 9 bases at J, with 11 bases between the two ends. In nucleotides, the CDR3 is TGCGCCAGCAGCCAAGCTCTAGTCGGGACGCAGTATTTT. Protein product: CASSQALVGTQYF.

This chain uses TRBV27 with TRBJ1-2; tentatively, D is TRBD1 (5 bases). Germline assignment: CDR1 MNHEY and CDR2 SMNVEV (reference sequence). This CDR3 comprises 15 residues. V was cut by 0 bases and J by 5 bases, with 13 bases left in between. The CDR3 here is CASSLSSTARYGYTF. CDR3 DNA sequence: TGTGCCAGCAGTTTATCGTCGACAGCCAGATATGGCTACACCTTC.

The rearrangement uses TRBV10-2 and TRBJ2-7; TRBD2 might be the D (7 bases). Trimming cost V 7 bases and J 2 bases, with 18 bases left between them. The CDR3 totals 15 residues. In germline, CDR1 is WSHSY, CDR2 SAAADI. Here the CDR3 DNA reads TGCGCCAGCATAGGGAGGGGGGGCTTCACCTACGAGCAGTACTTC. Its translation is CASIGRGGFTYEQYF.

The V call is TRBV27, the J call TRBJ1-5; perhaps TRBD1 as D (5 bases). CDR3 size: 15 residues. Germline CDR1 reads MNHEY; CDR2 reads SMNVEV (reference sequence). Trimming took off 5 bases at V and 2 bases at J, with 13 bases between the two ends. DNA for the CDR3: TGTGCCAGCAGTCCACAGGTAAAAGGCAATCAGCCCCAGCATTTT. It is translated as CASSPQVKGNQPQHF.

This rearrangement joins TRBV10-2 to TRBJ2-7; 9 bases align to TRBD2. The CDR3 sequence is 16 residues long. With 7 bases clipped from V and 6 bases from J, the junction kept 16 bases outside the gene matches. The germline CDR1 and CDR2 sequences are WSHSY and SAAADI. The CDR3 protein is CASTSTSGRTWGEQYF. CDR3 DNA: TGCGCCAGCACCTCGACTAGCGGTCGTACATGGGGCGAGCAGTACTTC.

This chain uses TRBV27 with TRBJ1-4, with 7 bases fitting TRBD1. Germline V CDR1 and CDR2: MNHEY, SMNVEV (reference sequence). V lost 2 bases to trimming and J lost 8 bases; unmatched junction nucleotides: 5. CDR3 length equals 14 residues. The CDR3 bases are TGTGCCAGCAGTTTAGACAGGGCGGGGGAAAAACTGTTTTTT. Translation: CASSLDRAGEKLFF.

The V call is TRBV27, the J call TRBJ2-1; 13 nucleotides agree with TRBD2. The CDR3 totals 14 residues. The V and J ends lost 8 bases and 10 bases, in that order; junction bases with no gene match: 8. The V gene's germline CDR1 is MNHEY and CDR2 SMNVEV (reference sequence). CDR3: CASFRTSGSQEQFF. The DNA of the CDR3 is TGTGCCAGCTTTCGGACTAGCGGGAGTCAAGAGCAGTTCTTC.

This clone has only one observation. The chain has TRBV18 and TRBJ1-1, with 10 nucleotides matching TRBD1. This CDR3 spans 13 amino acids. The trim removed 4 bases at V and 4 bases at J, leaving 0 bases unmatched. Per the germline V gene, CDR1 is KGHSH and CDR2 is LQKENI. Here the CDR3 reads CASSRTGGTEAFF. CDR3 bases: TGTGCCAGCTCACGGACAGGGGGCACTGAAGCTTTCTTT.